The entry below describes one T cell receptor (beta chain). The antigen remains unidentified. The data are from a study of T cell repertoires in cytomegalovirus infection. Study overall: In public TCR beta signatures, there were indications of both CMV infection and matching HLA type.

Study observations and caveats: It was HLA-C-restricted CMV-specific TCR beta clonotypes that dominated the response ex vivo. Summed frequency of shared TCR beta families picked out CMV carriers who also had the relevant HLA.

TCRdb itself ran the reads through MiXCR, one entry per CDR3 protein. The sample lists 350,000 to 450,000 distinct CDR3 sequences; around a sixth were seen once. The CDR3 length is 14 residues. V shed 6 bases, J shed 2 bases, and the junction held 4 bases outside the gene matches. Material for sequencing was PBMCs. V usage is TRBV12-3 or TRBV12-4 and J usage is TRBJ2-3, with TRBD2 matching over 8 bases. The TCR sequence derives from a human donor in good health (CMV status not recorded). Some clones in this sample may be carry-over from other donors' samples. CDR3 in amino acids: CASRIAGTTDTQYF. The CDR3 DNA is TGTGCCAGCAGAATAGCGGGGACCACAGATACGCAGTATTTT.